A selection of T cell receptor beta chains follows, all from one sample in a study of vaccination and CD4 T cells after COVID-19. These receptors are not linked to any known antigen. TCRdb re-derived calls from the PCR reads in MiXCR, one entry per CDR3 protein. The sample includes 15,000 to 20,000 distinct CDR3 sequences, roughly 76% of them seen just once. Sequencing was performed on CD4+ T cells from blood, cultured in vitro. Receptor source: a human donor who had recovered from COVID-19. Each CDR3 is given with its conserved first and last residue. A D gene is named only where the DNA matches it firmly. Part of the rows lack a size; the others show once, few, many or a class for expanded clones.

>TRBD1|TRBV6-1|15|-|TRBJ2-6
CASRTGGSGANVLTF
TGTGCCAGCAGGACAGGGGGCTCTGGGGCCAACGTCCTGACTTTC
>-|TRBV24-1|13|-|TRBJ1-4
CATSDPGVEKLFF
TGTGCCACCAGTGACCCAGGGGTTGAAAAACTGTTTTTT
>TRBD1|TRBV7-8|14|-|TRBJ1-5
CASSWGQGAKPQHF
TGTGCCAGCAGCTGGGGACAGGGGGCGAAGCCCCAGCATTTT
>-|TRBV6-1|15|few|TRBJ1-1
CASRSAVAGNTEAFF
TGTGCCAGCAGATCCGCGGTCGCGGGAAACACTGAAGCTTTCTTT
>-|TRBV7-6|15|-|TRBJ1-5
CASSLEGPGNQPQHF
TGTGCCAGCAGCTTAGAGGGCCCAGGCAATCAGCCCCAGCATTTT
>TRBD2|TRBV20-1|14|-|TRBJ2-7
CSDTLIAGRYEQYF
TGCAGTGACACTTTAATAGCGGGACGGTACGAGCAGTACTTC
>TRBD1|TRBV15|15|-|TRBJ1-3
CATSRYGTELNTIYF
TGTGCCACCAGCAGATACGGGACAGAGCTAAACACCATATATTTT
>-|TRBV28|17|-|TRBJ1-5
CASSLGGSRLGNQPQHF
TGTGCCAGCAGTTTAGGGGGCAGTCGCTTGGGCAATCAGCCCCAGCATTTT
>-|TRBV7-2|15|-|TRBJ1-5
CASSLAGQKNQPQHF
TGTGCCAGCAGCTTAGCGGGACAAAAAAATCAGCCCCAGCATTTT
>TRBD1|TRBV20-1|14|-|TRBJ1-2
CSATSTGGAYGYTF
TGCAGTGCAACATCGACAGGGGGCGCATATGGCTACACCTTC
>-|TRBV7-2|11|-|TRBJ2-4
CASSLHHIQYF
TGTGCCAGCAGCTTACACCACATTCAGTACTTC
>TRBD1|TRBV7-2|15|few|TRBJ2-5
CASSDRGDVIETQYF
TGTGCCAGCAGCGACAGGGGGGACGTAATAGAGACCCAGTACTTC
>-|TRBV15|16|-|TRBJ1-5
CATTQGRGGSNQPQHF
TGTGCCACCACCCAGGGGCGCGGGGGTAGCAATCAGCCCCAGCATTTT
>TRBD1|TRBV7-2|14|-|TRBJ1-6
CASSPGQGGLPLHF
TGTGCCAGCAGCCCTGGACAGGGTGGTCTCCCCCTCCACTTT
>-|TRBV6-2/TRBV6-3|14|-|TRBJ1-6
CASSYSDSNSPLHF
TGTGCCAGCAGTTACTCGGACAGTAATTCACCCCTCCACTTT
>TRBD1|TRBV7-2|14|-|TRBJ2-5
CASSPDRGRETQYF
TGTGCCAGCAGCCCCGACAGGGGGCGGGAGACCCAGTACTTC
>-|TRBV19|17|-|TRBJ1-5
CASTRRRGSESNQPQHF
TGTGCCAGTACCAGACGTCGAGGGTCCGAAAGCAATCAGCCCCAGCATTTT
>TRBD1|TRBV7-2|15|-|TRBJ1-1
CASSFAGTANTEAFF
TGTGCCAGCAGCTTCGCCGGGACAGCGAACACTGAAGCTTTCTTT
>TRBD1|TRBV19|16|-|TRBJ2-5
CASSIGETGYQETQYF
TGTGCCAGTAGTATAGGGGAGACAGGGTACCAAGAGACCCAGTACTTC
>TRBD1|TRBV29-1|13|-|TRBJ1-2
CSVETRTGVGYTF
TGCAGCGTTGAAACCCGGACAGGGGTTGGCTACACCTTC
>-|TRBV7-9|15|-|TRBJ1-3
CASIIVGSSGNTIYF
TGTGCCAGCATCATAGTTGGGAGTAGTGGAAACACCATATATTTT
>-|TRBV27|15|-|TRBJ1-6
CASSLDRLPNSPLHF
TGTGCCAGCAGTTTAGACCGGTTGCCAAATTCACCCCTCCACTTT
>-|TRBV25-1|15|-|TRBJ2-2
CASSEPRTVTGELFF
TGTGCCAGCAGTGAACCACGGACAGTCACCGGGGAGCTGTTTTTT
>-|TRBV6-1|14|-|TRBJ2-2
CASKRTGNTGELFF
TGTGCCAGCAAACGGACGGGGAACACCGGGGAGCTGTTTTTT
>-|TRBV27|13|-|TRBJ1-1
CASSLRALTEAFF
TGTGCCAGCAGTTTACGGGCGCTGACGGAAGCTTTCTTT
>-|TRBV7-2|14|few|TRBJ1-6
CASSLELGDSPLHF
TGTGCCAGCAGCTTAGAGTTGGGTGATTCACCCCTCCACTTT
>-|TRBV19|16|-|TRBJ1-1
CASSITRTQHLPEAFF
TGTGCCAGTAGTATCACCAGGACCCAACACCTTCCTGAAGCTTTCTTT
>TRBD2|TRBV24-1|19|-|TRBJ2-1
CATSDFGFPGLAGVNEQFF
TGTGCCACCAGTGATTTTGGGTTTCCGGGACTAGCGGGAGTCAATGAGCAGTTCTTC
>-|TRBV20-1|14|once|TRBJ1-1
CSARDRGQGPEAFF
TGCAGTGCTAGAGATCGGGGGCAGGGGCCCGAAGCTTTCTTT
>-|TRBV6-2/TRBV6-3|16|-|TRBJ1-1
CASSYGGAGRGTEAFF
TGTGCCAGCAGTTACGGTGGGGCCGGACGCGGGACTGAAGCTTTCTTT
>TRBD2|TRBV7-2|17|-|TRBJ2-5
CASSLRPPGGVQETQYF
TGTGCCAGCAGCTTACGGCCCCCCGGGGGGGTCCAAGAGACCCAGTACTTC
>-|TRBV20-1|16|few|TRBJ1-5
CSARSQSVGSNQPQHF
TGCAGTGCTAGATCCCAGTCCGTAGGGAGCAATCAGCCCCAGCATTTT
>-|TRBV24-1|13|once|TRBJ1-6
CATSEPGRGRLHF
TGTGCCACCAGTGAGCCCGGACGGGGACGCCTCCACTTT
>-|TRBV20-1|14|-|TRBJ2-3
CSARKPGRLGTQYF
TGCAGTGCTAGAAAGCCAGGGCGGTTGGGTACGCAGTATTTT
>TRBD1|TRBV20-1|17|-|TRBJ2-2
CSARLSGTGGNTGELFF
TGCAGTGCTAGACTCTCTGGGACAGGGGGAAACACCGGGGAGCTGTTTTTT
>-|TRBV7-2|17|once|TRBJ2-5
CASSLRQGQAWRETQYF
TGTGCCAGCAGCTTAAGGCAGGGGCAAGCCTGGAGGGAGACCCAGTACTTC
>-|TRBV5-1|13|once|TRBJ1-5
CASSLDVGQPQHF
TGCGCCAGCAGCTTGGACGTCGGTCAGCCCCAGCATTTT
>TRBD2|TRBV6-5|17|-|TRBJ2-1
CASSYRQLAGSYNEQFF
TGTGCCAGCAGTTACCGGCAGCTAGCGGGCTCCTACAATGAGCAGTTCTTC
>-|TRBV2|15|few|TRBJ1-6
CASSPLAIANSPLHF
TGTGCCAGCAGTCCATTGGCCATTGCTAATTCACCCCTCCACTTT
>-|TRBV11-2|13|-|TRBJ1-5
CASSRGWNQPQHF
TGTGCCAGCAGCAGAGGGTGGAATCAGCCCCAGCATTTT
>-|TRBV7-9|12|-|TRBJ1-1
CASSLALNEAFF
TGTGCCAGCAGCTTAGCCCTGAATGAAGCTTTCTTT
>TRBD1|TRBV7-2|15|-|TRBJ2-7
CASSLAGTEAYEQYF
TGTGCCAGCAGCTTAGCCGGGACAGAGGCCTACGAGCAGTACTTC
>-|TRBV7-2|13|-|TRBJ1-2
CASSLAGHYGYTF
TGTGCCAGCAGCTTAGCGGGGCACTATGGCTACACCTTC
>TRBD2|TRBV10-1|15|few|TRBJ2-2
CASSEIAGAHGELFF
TGCGCCAGCAGTGAGATTGCGGGAGCTCACGGGGAGCTGTTTTTT
>TRBD1|TRBV20-1|14|-|TRBJ1-2
CSARDQQGAHGYTF
TGCAGTGCTAGAGACCAACAGGGGGCCCATGGCTACACCTTC
>-|TRBV7-9|15|-|TRBJ1-2
CASSFPGTSGYGYTF
TGTGCCAGCAGCTTCCCAGGGACCTCAGGTTATGGCTACACCTTC
>TRBD1|TRBV29-1|15|-|TRBJ2-6
CSVPGQGGGANALTF
TGCAGCGTCCCGGGACAGGGGGGAGGGGCCAACGCCCTGACTTTC
>-|TRBV21-1|19|-|TRBJ2-6
CASSAPIRGSLSGANVLTF
TGTGCCAGCAGCGCACCAATCAGGGGCTCCCTCTCTGGGGCCAACGTCCTGACTTTC
>TRBD1|TRBV24-1|13|-|TRBJ1-1
CASRQGRNTEAFF
TGTGCCTCCAGACAGGGAAGGAACACTGAAGCTTTCTTT
>-|TRBV11-3|12|-|TRBJ1-1
CASSLAGGSAFF
TGTGCCAGCAGCTTAGCCGGTGGTTCAGCTTTCTTT
>TRBD2|TRBV27|17|-|TRBJ2-1
CASSLAVGLAGLDEQFF
TGTGCCAGCAGTTTAGCCGTGGGACTAGCGGGATTAGATGAGCAGTTCTTC
>-|TRBV7-2|12|few|TRBJ1-1
CASSRLGRDPFF
TGTGCCAGCAGCCGACTCGGGAGGGACCCTTTCTTT
>-|TRBV5-4|16|-|TRBJ1-3
CASSQEPKYSGNTIYF
TGTGCCAGCAGCCAAGAGCCGAAGTACTCTGGAAACACCATATATTTT
>-|TRBV19|17|-|TRBJ2-2
CASSILPRVTNTGELFF
TGTGCCAGTAGTATCCTACCCAGGGTTACGAACACCGGGGAGCTGTTTTTT
>TRBD1|TRBV27|15|-|TRBJ1-5
CASSFTGAYNQPQHF
TGTGCCAGCAGTTTCACAGGGGCCTACAATCAGCCCCAGCATTTT
>TRBD1|TRBV7-9|16|-|TRBJ1-2
CASSLVRDSPNYGYTF
TGTGCCAGCAGCTTAGTCCGGGACAGCCCTAACTATGGCTACACCTTC
>-|TRBV20-1|16|-|TRBJ1-2
CSARDGIKGGRQGYTF
TGCAGTGCTAGAGATGGGATAAAAGGGGGGCGACAGGGCTACACCTTC
>TRBD2|TRBV20-1|18|-|TRBJ2-1
CSAPKLAGDWSSYNEQFF
TGCAGTGCGCCGAAACTAGCGGGAGACTGGAGCTCCTACAATGAGCAGTTCTTC
>-|TRBV6-1|15|-|TRBJ2-1
CASTQGRGRYNEQFF
TGTGCCAGCACCCAGGGGCGGGGGAGATACAATGAGCAGTTCTTC
>TRBD1|TRBV29-1|14|-|TRBJ1-1
CSARDRGHNTEAFF
TGCAGCGCCCGGGACAGGGGGCATAACACTGAAGCTTTCTTT